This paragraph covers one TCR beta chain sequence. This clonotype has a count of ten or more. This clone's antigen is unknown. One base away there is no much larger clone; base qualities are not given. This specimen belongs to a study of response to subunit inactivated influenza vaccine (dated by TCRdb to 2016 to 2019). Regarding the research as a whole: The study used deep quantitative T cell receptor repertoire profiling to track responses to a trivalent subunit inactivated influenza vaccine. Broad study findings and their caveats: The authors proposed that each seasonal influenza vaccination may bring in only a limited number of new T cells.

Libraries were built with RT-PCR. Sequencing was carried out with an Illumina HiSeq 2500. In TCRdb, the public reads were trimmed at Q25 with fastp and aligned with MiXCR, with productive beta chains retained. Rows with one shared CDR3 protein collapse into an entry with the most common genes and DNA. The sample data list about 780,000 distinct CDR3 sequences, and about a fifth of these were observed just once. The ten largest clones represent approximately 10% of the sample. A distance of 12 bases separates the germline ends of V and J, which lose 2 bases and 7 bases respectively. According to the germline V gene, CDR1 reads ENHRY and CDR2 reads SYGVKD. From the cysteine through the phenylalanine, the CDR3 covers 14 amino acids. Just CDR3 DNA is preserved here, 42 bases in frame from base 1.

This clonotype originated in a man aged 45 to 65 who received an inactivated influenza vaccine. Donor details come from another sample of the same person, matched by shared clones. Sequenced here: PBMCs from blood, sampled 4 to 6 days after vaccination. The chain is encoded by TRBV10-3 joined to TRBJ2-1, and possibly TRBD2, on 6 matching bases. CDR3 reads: CAISEAGTKNEQFF. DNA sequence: TGTGCCATCAGTGAGGCGGGGACCAAAAATGAGCAGTTCTTC.